This T cell receptor (beta chain) was retrieved from a study of T cell clonotyping in hematopoietic cell transplantation. TCRdb's copy holds only in-frame clones and misses some; the assay was immunoSEQ multiplex PCR. The profile shows about 36,000 clones, around 90% of them singletons. This clone was observed once. There are 13 residues in the CDR3. Trimming shortened V by 1 base and J by 1 base, and 0 bases separated the two germline ends. Germline assignment: CDR1 SGHNT and CDR2 YYREEE (reference sequence). This sequence originates from a woman aged 40 to 50 in good health. Some clones in this sample may be carry-over from other donors' samples. This chain joins TRBV5-4 and TRBJ2-6; D call uncertain. Sequenced material: peripheral blood mononuclear cells. The CDR3 region is CASSLSGANVLTF. In DNA, the CDR3 is TGTGCCAGCAGCTTGTCTGGGGCCAACGTCCTGACTTTC.